This passage covers 25 T cell receptor beta chains from one sample sequenced in a study of cytomegalovirus exposure and HLA in healthy donors. With 60 Vbeta and 13 Jbeta primers, the PCR was carried out. This table comes from immunoSEQ multiplex PCR, and its TCRdb copy is limited to in-frame clones, with some not included. Seen in this sample are 150,000 or so clones; the ten most common clones hold 1.5% to 2%. Sequenced input: PBMCs. The origin of the receptors is a woman aged 45-59 years in good health and CMV-seronegative.

The V gene is TRBV12-5, the J gene TRBJ2-5; a weak D match, TRBD1 (5 bases). Trimming cost V 4 bases and J 5 bases, with 14 bases left between them. The CDR3 is made up of 14 amino acids. CDR1 and CDR2 (germline): LGHNT, FRNRAP. The CDR3 spells CASGSRPGWETQYF. As DNA, the CDR3 is TGTGCTAGTGGTTCCCGACCAGGGTGGGAGACCCAGTACTTC.

This chain joins TRBV2 and TRBJ1-5; a possible D gene is TRBD1 (5 bases). V was clipped by 2 bases and J by 3 bases, with 11 bases between them. The CDR3 is made up of 15 amino acids. Germline CDR1 SNHLY, CDR2 FYNNEI. The DNA for the CDR3 is TGTGCCAGCAGTGAATTCAGGGATGACAATCAGCCCCAGCATTTT. It specifies CASSEFRDDNQPQHF.

The J gene is TRBJ2-4, the V gene TRBV5-6; 7 bases align to TRBD1. This CDR3 spans 17 amino acids. The trim removed 4 bases at V and 0 bases at J, leaving 10 bases unmatched. Germline CDR1 SGHDT, CDR2 YYEEEE. The CDR3 DNA reads TGTGCCAGCAGCGTAGAAACAGGGGAACTAGCCAAAAACATTCAGTACTTC. Its translation: CASSVETGELAKNIQYF.

The CDR3 DNA sequence: TGTGCCAGCAGCCAGGGGGGCGACTATGGCTACACCTTC. This translates into CASSQGGDYGYTF. This sequence joins TRBV7-9 and TRBJ1-2; 7 bases map to TRBD1. This CDR3 is 13 amino acids long. With 5 bases clipped from V and 3 bases from J, the junction kept 3 bases outside the gene matches. CDR1 and CDR2 from the germline V gene are SEHNR and FQNEAQ (reference sequence). Full variable domain (missing parts from reference TRBV7-9 and TRBJ1-2): DTGVSQNPRHKITKRGQNVTFRCDPISEHNRLYWYRQTLGQGPEFLTYFQNEAQLEKSRLLSDRFSAERPKGSFSTLEIQRTEQGDSAMYLCASSQGGDYGYTFGSGTRLTVV.

V is TRBV7-9 and J is TRBJ2-3; the D gene is possibly TRBD1 (5 bases). CDR1 is SEHNR and CDR2 is FQNEAQ in the germline V gene (reference sequence). The CDR3 runs 17 residues. Trimming cost V 5 bases and J 2 bases, with 20 bases left between them. This chain's CDR3 is CASSKGQTRGPTDTQYF. The CDR3 DNA sequence: TGTGCCAGCAGCAAGGGGCAAACTCGCGGTCCCACAGATACGCAGTATTTT.

J is TRBJ2-7 and V is TRBV5-1; 10 nucleotides match TRBD2. The CDR3 sequence is 13 residues long. The V and J ends lost 3 bases and 5 bases, in that order; junction bases with no gene match: 2. Germline values: CDR1 SGHRS, CDR2 YFSETQ. This CDR3 reads CASSYGLADEQYF. The CDR3 DNA sequence: TGCGCCAGCAGCTATGGACTAGCGGACGAGCAGTACTTC.

This sequence joins TRBV18 and TRBJ1-4; D possibly corresponds to TRBD1 (5 bases). Trimming shortened V by 3 bases and J by 4 bases, and 15 bases separated the two germline ends. This CDR3 region has 16 residues. Germline V lookup: CDR1 KGHSH, CDR2 LQKENI. Here the CDR3 reads CASSPDIRRGNEKLFF. CDR3 DNA sequence: TGTGCCAGCTCACCGGACATCAGGAGGGGTAATGAAAAACTGTTTTTT.

This rearrangement joins TRBV9 to TRBJ2-1; 11 bases line up with TRBD2. CDR1 SGDLS and CDR2 YYNGEE come from the germline V gene. V lost 0 bases, J lost 1 base, and 9 bases stayed unmatched. The CDR3 runs to 19 residues. DNA for the CDR3: TGTGCCAGCAGCGTAGGGGGCTCGACTAGCGGGATTTCCTACAATGAGCAGTTCTTC. As protein: CASSVGGSTSGISYNEQFF.

The V call is TRBV5-6, the J call TRBJ1-5; weak D call: TRBD1 (5 bases). The V end lost 4 bases, the J end lost 0 bases, and 23 bases lay between the germline ends. Looked up from germline, CDR1 is SGHDT and CDR2 is YYEEEE. CDR3 length: 19 residues. Here the CDR3 reads CASSPSRDGQEYSNQPQHF. The CDR3 region has the DNA TGTGCCAGCAGCCCCTCGCGGGACGGGCAGGAATATAGCAATCAGCCCCAGCATTTT.

This chain uses TRBV30 with TRBJ1-3; D not resolved. The CDR3 covers 13 residues. In germline, CDR1 is GTSNPN, CDR2 SVGIG (reference sequence). V lost 4 bases and J lost 0, with 7 bases in between. The CDR3 nucleotides read TGTGCCTGGACCCGGGGCTCTGGAAACACCATATATTTT. Its translation: CAWTRGSGNTIYF.

For the CDR3, the DNA is TGTGCCTGGTCCCGGGGGATTCCCACAGATACGCAGTATTTT. It translates to CAWSRGIPTDTQYF. The chain employs TRBV30 and TRBJ2-3; maybe TRBD2 (6 bases). Germline V lookup: CDR1 GTSNPN, CDR2 SVGIG (reference sequence). The CDR3 consists of 14 residues. Trimming removed 5 bases from V and 2 bases from J, with 14 bases in between.

The V and J genes are TRBV9 and TRBJ2-7, with 10 nucleotides matching TRBD2. The V gene's germline CDR1 is SGDLS and CDR2 YYNGEE. Trimming removed 1 base from V and 0 bases from J; junction bases left unmatched: 1. CDR3 length: 15 residues. The CDR3 loop reads CASSVLAGDSYEQYF. CDR3 nucleotides: TGTGCCAGCAGCGTACTAGCGGGGGACTCCTACGAGCAGTACTTC.

The chain has TRBV13 and TRBJ2-3; 7 bases agree with TRBD1. There are 15 residues in the CDR3. Trimming took 5 bases from V and 4 from J; bases not matched to a gene: 9. Germline V gene data show CDR1 as PRHDT and CDR2 as FYEKMQ (reference sequence). The CDR3 reads CASSPTGIRADTQYF. The CDR3 DNA sequence: TGTGCCAGCAGCCCGACAGGGATCAGGGCAGATACGCAGTATTTT.

This rearrangement joins TRBV11-1 to TRBJ2-7; tentative D call: TRBD2 (5 bases). Germline V gives CDR1 SGHAT, CDR2 FQDESV (reference sequence). The CDR3 has 15 residues. Trimming took 5 bases from V and 0 from J, leaving 14 bases between them. The CDR3 reads CASSPSQDSSYEQYF. As DNA, the CDR3 is TGTGCCAGCAGCCCTAGCCAGGACTCCTCCTACGAGCAGTACTTC.

The chain employs TRBV6-5 and TRBJ2-5, with D uncertain. In germline, CDR1 is MNHEY, CDR2 SVGAGI. V was shortened by 10 bases and J by 5 bases, with 14 bases between the two germline ends. CDR3 length: 12 residues. The CDR3 loop is CATSSSGETQYF. The CDR3 DNA follows: TGTGCCACTTCGTCGTCCGGGGAGACCCAGTACTTC.

The genes are TRBV11-3 and TRBJ2-1; a weak D match, TRBD2 (5 bases). Germline V lookup: CDR1 SGHNT, CDR2 YENEEA. CDR3 length: 15 amino acids. The V and J ends lost 2 bases and 6 bases respectively, with 14 bases between them. This CDR3 reads CASSLRSTGTNEQFF. The CDR3 DNA follows: TGTGCCAGCAGCTTAAGGTCCACGGGAACCAATGAGCAGTTCTTC. Using reference TRBV11-3 and TRBJ2-1 for the parts outside the CDR3, the full variable domain is EAGVVQSPRYKIIEKKQPVAFWCNPISGHNTLYWYLQNLGQGPELLIRYENEEAVDDSQLPKDRFSAERLKGVDSTLKIQPAELGDSAVYLCASSLRSTGTNEQFFGPGTRLTVL.

The V call is TRBV4-2, the J call TRBJ1-3, with TRBD1 matching 9 bases. With 3 bases clipped from V and 8 bases from J, the junction kept 2 bases outside the gene matches. CDR3 size: 13 residues. CDR1 LGHNA and CDR2 YNFKEQ come from the germline V gene. CDR3 bases: TGTGCCAGCAGCCAGTGGACAGGGGACACCATATATTTT. Its protein is CASSQWTGDTIYF.

The chain employs TRBV5-1 and TRBJ1-1; possible D gene TRBD1, 6 bases. CDR3 length: 14 amino acids. Germline CDR1 reads SGHRS; CDR2 reads YFSETQ. V was cut by 5 bases and J by 0 bases, with 11 bases left in between. CDR3 in amino acids: CASRPDRMNTEAFF. The CDR3 region has the DNA TGCGCCAGCAGGCCCGACAGGATGAACACTGAAGCTTTCTTT.

With respect to this clone: The same CDR3 arises from other DNA sequences in this sample as well. This rearrangement joins TRBV7-3 to TRBJ2-2, with 10 bases fitting TRBD2. Germline values: CDR1 SGHTA, CDR2 FQGTGA. This CDR3 has 16 amino acids. The V and J ends lost 4 bases and 5 bases, in that order; junction bases with no gene match: 7. The chain's CDR3 is CASSSSSGRGTGELFF. In DNA form, the CDR3 reads TGTGCCAGCAGCTCCTCAAGCGGGAGGGGGACCGGGGAGCTGTTTTTT.

This chain uses TRBV15 with TRBJ1-5; TRBD1 matches at 8 bases. The CDR3 is made up of 13 amino acids. CDR1 is LNHNV, CDR2 YYDKDF, per germline (reference sequence). Trimming at V came to 3 bases and at J to 6 bases, leaving 1 base not matched to a gene. CDR3 in amino acids: CATSRGQAQPQHF. The CDR3 DNA is TGTGCCACCAGCAGGGGACAGGCTCAGCCCCAGCATTTT.

In nucleotides, the CDR3 is TGTGCCAGCAGCCCGGAGGAGGGGCTCGAAAGAGAGACCCAGTACTTC. This encodes CASSPEEGLERETQYF. The gene calls are TRBV7-9 and TRBJ2-5; D possibly corresponds to TRBD2 (6 bases). Germline-derived CDR1 and CDR2 are SEHNR and FQNEAQ (reference sequence). CDR3 length: 16 amino acids. Trimming pared 5 bases from V and 4 bases from J, leaving 20 bases between. The full variable domain, with the rest looked up from reference TRBV7-9 and TRBJ2-5, is DTGVSQNPRHKITKRGQNVTFRCDPISEHNRLYWYRQTLGQGPEFLTYFQNEAQLEKSRLLSDRFSAERPKGSFSTLEIQRTEQGDSAMYLCASSPEEGLERETQYFGPGTRLLVL.

The chain combines TRBV7-3 with TRBJ2-1; 12 nucleotides align to TRBD2. This CDR3 has 15 residues. CDR1 is SGHTA, CDR2 FQGTGA, per germline. The trim removed 2 bases at V and 4 bases at J, leaving 0 bases unmatched. CDR3: CASSLGLAGYNEQFF. CDR3 sequence (DNA): TGTGCCAGCAGCTTAGGACTAGCGGGATACAATGAGCAGTTCTTC.

The DNA of the CDR3 is TGTGCCAGCAGCCCAAGGACAGGGGGAGGACAAGAGACCCAGTACTTC. As protein: CASSPRTGGGQETQYF. The rearrangement uses TRBV7-9 and TRBJ2-5, with 10 bases matching TRBD1. CDR1 and CDR2 from the germline V gene are SEHNR and FQNEAQ (reference sequence). V shed 5 bases, J shed 2 bases, and the junction held 8 bases outside the gene matches. The CDR3 has 16 residues.

The J gene is TRBJ2-3, the V gene TRBV11-3; 11 positions match TRBD1. The germline gives CDR1 SGHNT, CDR2 YENEEA. This CDR3 has 16 amino acids. V lost 1 base and J lost 2; bases outside the gene matches: 2. Written as DNA, the CDR3 is TGTGCCAGCAGCTTAGGTGGACAGGGGGCCACAGATACGCAGTATTTT. Residues: CASSLGGQGATDTQYF.

In DNA, the CDR3 is TGCAGCGTTGTGCCGGGACTAGCGGGCTACAATGAGCAGTTCTTC. It codes for CSVVPGLAGYNEQFF. V and J are TRBV29-1 and TRBJ2-1; 12 bases map to TRBD2. Trimming cost V 4 bases and J 3 bases; bases outside gene matches: 4. CDR3 length: 15 amino acids. Germline CDR1 is SQVTM and CDR2 is ANQGSEA.